What follows are 24 T cell receptor beta chains derived from one specimen sequenced in a study of CD8+ T cells in alopecia areata. Treatment described: oral pan-JAK inhibitor, 5-10 mg twice daily. Sequencing used cDNA as its template, made by extracting RNA and reverse transcribing it. Clones were read by immunoSEQ multiplex PCR, and TCRdb kept only the in-frame ones, dropping some. This table holds roughly 98,000 clones, 60% to 75% found once. The sample consisted of CD8+ T cells sorted from blood, taken at week 4, from a patient treated with tofacitinib. The receptors come from a human donor with alopecia areata.

V usage is TRBV28 and J usage is TRBJ1-2, with TRBD1 matching over 7 bases. The CDR3 consists of 11 residues. Trimming at V came to 7 bases and at J to 6 bases, leaving 2 bases not matched to a gene. Germline lookup yields CDR1 MDHEN and CDR2 SYDVKM. CDR3 nucleotide sequence: TGTGCCAGCAATCAGGGGGATGGCTACACCTTC. It specifies CASNQGDGYTF.

This clone was seen more than once but under ten times. The CDR3 nucleotides are TGCGCCACGCAGGATAAGCCCCAGCATTTT. As protein: CATQDKPQHF. The genes are TRBV23-1 and TRBJ1-5; D remains unclear. TRBV23-1 is placed among ORFs of uncertain function. The CDR3 consists of 10 residues. Trimming pared 10 bases from V and 8 bases from J, leaving 9 bases between.

The J gene is TRBJ2-2, the V gene TRBV5-1; D not resolved. CDR3 length: 12 residues. Between the trimmed V and J ends, which lost 3 bases and 8 bases, there was a span of 8 bases. CDR1 and CDR2 (germline): SGHRS, YFSETQ. CDR3 region: CASSSQAGELFF. In DNA form, the CDR3 reads TGCGCCAGCAGCTCTCAGGCTGGGGAGCTGTTTTTT.

This chain connects TRBV9 to TRBJ1-2; D is unclear. The V end was cut by 2 bases, the J end by 1 base, with 9 bases between. Germline assignment: CDR1 SGDLS and CDR2 YYNGEE. The CDR3 is 14 residues long. The CDR3 DNA reads TGTGCCAGCAGCGTGGGCAAACTTAACTATGGCTACACCTTC. Encoded protein: CASSVGKLNYGYTF.

This clone came up a few times. This rearrangement joins TRBV4-1 to TRBJ2-1; no reliable D call. The CDR3 is 12 residues long. The V end lost 1 base, the J end lost 7 bases, and 5 bases lay between the germline ends. Germline CDR1 MGHRA, CDR2 YSYEKL. CDR3 protein: CASSQAINEQFF. The CDR3 DNA reads as TGCGCCAGCAGCCAAGCAATTAATGAGCAGTTCTTC.

This clone was recorded a few times. The V call is TRBV29-1, the J call TRBJ2-7; D uncertain. Per the germline V gene, CDR1 is SQVTM and CDR2 is ANQGSEA. Trimming removed 3 bases at V and 2 bases at J, with 11 bases between. The CDR3 has 13 amino acids. The CDR3 sequence is CSVEGTKAYEQYF. The DNA of the CDR3 is TGCAGCGTTGAGGGCACTAAAGCCTACGAGCAGTACTTC.

The chain recombines TRBV13 with TRBJ2-2, with D unclear. Germline CDR1 PRHDT, CDR2 FYEKMQ (reference sequence). The CDR3 has 16 amino acids. Trimming left V 5 bases short and J 1 base short, with 14 bases between. CDR3 sequence reads: CASSLLDTENTGELFF. CDR3 nucleotides: TGTGCCAGCAGCCTACTCGACACGGAGAACACCGGGGAGCTGTTTTTT. Combining the CDR3 with reference TRBV13 and TRBJ2-2 gives the whole variable domain AAGVIQSPRHLIKEKRETATLKCYPIPRHDTVYWYQQGPGQDPQFLISFYEKMQSDKGSIPDRFSAQQFSDYHSELNMSSLELGDSALYFCASSLLDTENTGELFFGEGSRLTVL.

This clone has only one observation. J is TRBJ1-2 and V is TRBV19; 8 bases align to TRBD1. The V gene's germline CDR1 is LNHDA and CDR2 SQIVND (reference sequence). V shed 4 bases and J 5 bases; nucleotides not matched to a gene: 12. The length of the CDR3 is 16 residues. CDR3 region: CASSRPMEQGVYGYTF. The CDR3 DNA reads as TGTGCCAGTAGTAGACCGATGGAACAGGGGGTATATGGCTACACCTTC.

V gene TRBV10-3 combines with J gene TRBJ2-5; 7 nucleotides match TRBD1. The ends lost 6 bases at V and 4 bases at J; junction bases unmatched: 5. Germline V gives CDR1 ENHRY, CDR2 SYGVKD. The CDR3 has 13 residues. As DNA, the CDR3 is TGTGCCATCAGCCCCCGACAGGGAGAGACCCAGTACTTC. This encodes CAISPRQGETQYF.

The rearrangement uses TRBV5-8 and TRBJ2-7; weak D call: TRBD1 (5 bases). The CDR3 contains 15 residues. CDR1 is SGHTS and CDR2 is YDEGEE in the germline V gene. Trimming stripped 7 bases from V and 1 base from J, with 18 bases between. In DNA form, the CDR3 reads TGTGCCAGCCCTCGACAGCCGCGGAAGTCCTACGAGCAGTACTTC. It yields the protein CASPRQPRKSYEQYF.

This clone was counted a few times. The genes are TRBV7-9 and TRBJ2-1; D call uncertain. The CDR3 is made up of 15 amino acids. Germline loops: CDR1 SEHNR, CDR2 FQNEAQ (reference sequence). Trimming cost V 5 bases and J 7 bases, with 18 bases left between them. The DNA of the CDR3 is TGTGCCAGCAGCACCCCAAGGGAAGGGCGTAATGAGCAGTTCTTC. Amino acid sequence: CASSTPREGRNEQFF.

CDR3: CASSLIPRENEQYF. CDR3 DNA sequence: TGCGCCAGCAGCTTGATTCCCAGGGAAAACGAGCAGTACTTC. This chain links TRBV5-1 with TRBJ2-7; possible D gene TRBD1, 5 bases. CDR3 length equals 14 residues. Germline V gives CDR1 SGHRS, CDR2 YFSETQ. V lost 1 base to trimming and J lost 5 bases, with 13 bases between them.

The chain couples TRBV6-5 to TRBJ2-4; 8 bases are a match to TRBD2. V shed 7 bases, J shed 4 bases, and the junction held 9 bases outside the gene matches. The CDR3 extends over 15 amino acids. The germline CDR1 and CDR2 sequences are MNHEY and SVGAGI. The CDR3: CASIRETSVKNIQYF. Here the CDR3 DNA reads TGTGCCAGCATAAGGGAGACTAGCGTTAAAAACATTCAGTACTTC.

This clone was seen a few times. The chain combines TRBV27 with TRBJ2-7; 9 bases fit TRBD1. Looked up from germline, CDR1 is MNHEY and CDR2 is SMNVEV (reference sequence). V lost 3 bases and J lost 3; bases outside the gene matches: 3. The CDR3 sequence is 14 residues long. In nucleotides, the CDR3 is TGTGCCAGCAGTTTGAAGACAGGGGGCTACGAGCAGTACTTC. The encoded protein is CASSLKTGGYEQYF.

This clone was detected a few times. The V gene is TRBV6-5, the J gene TRBJ2-5; D gene ambiguous. This CDR3 has 13 residues. Trimming stripped 8 bases from V and 3 bases from J, with 13 bases between. Germline CDR1 MNHEY, CDR2 SVGAGI. CDR3 in DNA: TGTGCCAGCGGGGTCACTAAGAAAGAGACCCAGTACTTC. The encoded protein is CASGVTKKETQYF.

The V gene is TRBV27, the J gene TRBJ1-1, with unresolved D. The V and J ends lost 0 bases and 0 bases respectively, with 8 bases between them. The CDR3 extends over 15 amino acids. From germline, CDR1 is MNHEY and CDR2 SMNVEV (reference sequence). In DNA, the CDR3 is TGTGCCAGCAGTTTATCGAGTTCGGTGAACACTGAAGCTTTCTTT. This codes for CASSLSSSVNTEAFF.

This chain uses TRBV2 with TRBJ1-2; D unclear. Trimming removed 2 bases from V and 0 bases from J, with 7 bases in between. CDR3 length equals 14 residues. Germline loops: CDR1 SNHLY, CDR2 FYNNEI. CDR3 region: CASSEMGANYGYTF. The DNA of the CDR3 is TGTGCCAGCAGTGAAATGGGCGCTAACTATGGCTACACCTTC.

The chain carries TRBV28 and TRBJ2-3; maybe TRBD1 (6 bases). There are 16 residues in the CDR3. With 6 bases removed from V and 4 bases from J, the gap between germline ends came to 20 bases. Germline assignment: CDR1 MDHEN and CDR2 SYDVKM. The CDR3 nucleotides read TGTGCCAGCAGCTCCCCGACAGGTGGTCGATCAGATACGCAGTATTTT. It yields the protein CASSSPTGGRSDTQYF.

This clone was observed once. This chain links TRBV29-1 with TRBJ1-1, with D perhaps TRBD1 (5 bases). The CDR3 extends over 14 amino acids. Germline V CDR1 and CDR2: SQVTM, ANQGSEA. The germline V and J ends were trimmed by 5 bases and 0 bases, with 13 bases remaining between them. This CDR3 reads CSVSGDGMNTEAFF. The CDR3 DNA reads TGCAGCGTTTCTGGGGACGGCATGAACACTGAAGCTTTCTTT.

This clone was seen just once. The CDR3 spells CASSFGERETGYEQYF. The CDR3 DNA sequence: TGTGCCAGCAGTTTTGGGGAGCGGGAGACTGGCTACGAGCAGTACTTC. The chain recombines TRBV28 with TRBJ2-5; 8 bases match TRBD2. The J call is in doubt because the DNA end fits TRBJ2-7 better. The CDR3 is 16 residues long. Germline V CDR1 and CDR2: MDHEN, SYDVKM.

The V and J genes are TRBV27 and TRBJ2-3; either TRBD1 or TRBD2 may supply D (5 bases each). CDR3 length: 13 amino acids. Deletions cut 10 bases from V and 0 bases from J, with 11 bases between. Germline values: CDR1 MNHEY, CDR2 SMNVEV (reference sequence). CDR3 in amino acids: CATGWGSTDTQYF. For the CDR3, the DNA is TGTGCCACGGGTTGGGGGAGCACAGATACGCAGTATTTT.

This rearrangement joins TRBV5-1 to TRBJ2-5; 12 bases map to TRBD2. With V trimmed by 2 bases and J by 1 base, 3 bases remained unmatched. The CDR3 is 16 amino acids. Germline V CDR1 and CDR2: SGHRS, YFSETQ. Written as DNA, the CDR3 is TGCGCCAGCAGCTTTACTAGCGGGGGGATCCAAGAGACCCAGTACTTC. Its protein product is CASSFTSGGIQETQYF.

The V and J genes are TRBV7-9 and TRBJ2-1; 8 bases are shared with TRBD2. Germline lookup yields CDR1 SEHNR and CDR2 FQNEAQ (reference sequence). The CDR3 has 15 residues. V was pared by 5 bases and J by 8 bases, with 11 bases of the junction left unmatched. CDR3 sequence reads: CASSQPGTRGDEQFF. The CDR3 DNA sequence: TGTGCCAGCAGCCAGCCCGGGACTAGAGGCGATGAGCAGTTCTTC.

This clone was seen a handful of times. The chain combines TRBV27 with TRBJ1-1; TRBD1 agrees at 7 bases. V shed 3 bases and J 7 bases; nucleotides not matched to a gene: 5. The CDR3 loop spans 13 amino acids. Germline V CDR1 and CDR2: MNHEY, SMNVEV (reference sequence). In nucleotides, the CDR3 is TGTGCCAGCAGTTTTGGTACAGGGGATGAAGCTTTCTTT. Translated, it gives CASSFGTGDEAFF.